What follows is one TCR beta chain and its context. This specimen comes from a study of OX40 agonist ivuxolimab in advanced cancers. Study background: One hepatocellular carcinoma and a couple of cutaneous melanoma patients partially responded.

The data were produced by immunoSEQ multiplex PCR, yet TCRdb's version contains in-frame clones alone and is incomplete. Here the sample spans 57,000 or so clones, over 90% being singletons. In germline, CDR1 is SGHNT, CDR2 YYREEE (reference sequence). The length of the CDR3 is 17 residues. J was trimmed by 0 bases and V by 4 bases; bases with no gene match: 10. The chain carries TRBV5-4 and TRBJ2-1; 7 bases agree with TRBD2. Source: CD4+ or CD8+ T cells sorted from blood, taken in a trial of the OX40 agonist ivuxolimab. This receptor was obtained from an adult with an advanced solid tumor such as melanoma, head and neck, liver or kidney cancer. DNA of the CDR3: TGTGCCAGCAGCCCCGTCAGCGGGGTATACTCCTACAATGAGCAGTTCTTC. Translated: CASSPVSGVYSYNEQFF. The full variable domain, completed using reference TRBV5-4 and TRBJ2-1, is ETGVTQSPTHLIKTRGQQVTLRCSSQSGHNTVSWYQQALGQGPQFIFQYYREEENGRGNFPPRFSGLQFPNYSSELNVNALELDDSALYLCASSPVSGVYSYNEQFFGPGTRLTVL.